This record covers a single T cell receptor beta chain. Its antigen is not identified. The library protocol tagged individual cDNA molecules with unique molecular identifiers. TCRdb called the 5' RACE reads again in MiXCR, with one record for every CDR3 protein. The sample includes under 60,000 distinct CDR3 sequences, roughly 10% seen only once; the top ten take under 6%. This sample was included in a study of early T cells in non-severe SARS-CoV-2 infection. About the study: Sequencing used unsorted whole-blood bulk RNA, so chains lack pairing.

Germline V gene data show CDR1 as MNHNY and CDR2 as SVGAGI (reference sequence). The length of the CDR3 is 11 residues. Trimming stripped 6 bases from V and 15 bases from J, with 14 bases between. General study results and limits: Database matching using VDJdb favored anti-spike CD8 responses, with private and CD4 specificities left missing.

The sequencing input was whole blood. V usage is TRBV6-6 and J usage is TRBJ1-4; tentatively, D is TRBD1 (5 bases). This sequence was found in an adult who was a healthcare worker with PCR-confirmed SARS-CoV-2 infection or an uninfected control (not recorded which). The CDR3: CASSPGPRMFF. The DNA for the CDR3 is TGTGCCAGCAGCCCGGGACCGAGAATGTTTTTT.